The 31 T cell receptor beta chains below all came from one sample that was sequenced in a study of blood T cell repertoires in COVID-19. Sequencing used immunoSEQ multiplex PCR; TCRdb keeps in-frame clones, though not all of them. The repertoire holds tens of thousands of clones, with roughly nine tenths as singletons. Sequenced sample: peripheral blood. The receptors were sampled from a man aged 45-65 years with active COVID-19.

The table lists this clone with a few counts. The V and J genes are TRBV11-3 and TRBJ2-7; 9 nucleotides agree with TRBD1. Germline CDR1 SGHNT, CDR2 YENEEA. J gave up 2 bases and V 5 bases, and 7 bases lay outside the gene matches. The CDR3 has 15 amino acids. Written as DNA, the CDR3 is TGTGCCAGCAGCCCGGGACAGGGACAAACCTACGAGCAGTACTTC. This sequence encodes CASSPGQGQTYEQYF.

J is TRBJ2-5 and V is TRBV2; 7 bases are shared with TRBD1. Germline values: CDR1 SNHLY, CDR2 FYNNEI. The CDR3 is 14 residues long. The junction had 10 bases not matched to a gene; V was cut back by 8 bases and J by 4 bases. The CDR3 region is CASLTGVPTETQYF. The DNA of the CDR3 is TGTGCCAGCCTTACAGGGGTTCCAACAGAGACCCAGTACTTC.

The CDR3, as DNA: TGTGCCAGCAGCGTCTTAGCGGGAGGAGCAGATACGCAGTATTTT. Translating it yields CASSVLAGGADTQYF. This chain joins TRBV9 and TRBJ2-3; 10 bases line up with TRBD2. Per the germline V gene, CDR1 is SGDLS and CDR2 is YYNGEE. The CDR3 sequence is 15 residues long. Trimming took 2 bases from V and 4 from J; bases not matched to a gene: 4.

This sequence joins TRBV29-1 and TRBJ1-2, with 7 bases matching TRBD1. Germline CDR1 is SQVTM and CDR2 is ANQGSEA. J lost 0 bases, V lost 3 bases, and 4 bases had no gene match. This CDR3 contains 14 residues. For the CDR3, the DNA is TGCAGCGTTGATTGGGACAGTCCTAACTATGGCTACACCTTC. It encodes CSVDWDSPNYGYTF.

V is TRBV10-3 and J is TRBJ2-1; TRBD2 agrees at 7 bases. The CDR3 length is 13 residues. Germline trimming cut 10 bases from V and 10 bases from J; bases unmatched to any gene: 13. Germline V gives CDR1 ENHRY, CDR2 SYGVKD. This chain's CDR3 is CATSKREFGEQFF. In nucleotides, the CDR3 is TGTGCCACTAGCAAGCGGGAATTTGGCGAGCAGTTCTTC.

This chain links TRBV7-6 with TRBJ2-3; the match to TRBD2 covers 8 bases. With 5 bases clipped from V and 3 bases from J, the junction kept 10 bases outside the gene matches. This CDR3 is 16 amino acids long. In germline, CDR1 is SGHVS, CDR2 FNYEAQ. CDR3 sequence reads: CASSERGGSRTDTQYF. For the CDR3, the DNA is TGTGCCAGCAGCGAACGGGGGGGGTCGAGGACAGATACGCAGTATTTT.

The gene calls are TRBV20-1 and TRBJ2-7; no clear D. Germline V gene data show CDR1 as DFQATT and CDR2 as SNEGSKA (reference sequence). The CDR3 contains 11 residues. V was shortened by 5 bases and J by 2 bases, with 7 bases between the two germline ends. The CDR3 region is CSAFYAYEQYF. The CDR3 nucleotides read TGCAGTGCTTTCTACGCCTACGAGCAGTACTTC.

The rearrangement uses TRBV6-5 and TRBJ1-1; no firm D call. The CDR3 covers 12 residues. V lost 0 bases, J lost 8 bases, and 7 bases lay in between. CDR1 is MNHEY and CDR2 is SVGAGI in the germline V gene. The CDR3 loop is CASSYSGREAFF. CDR3 in DNA: TGTGCCAGCAGTTACTCCGGGAGAGAAGCTTTCTTT.

The chain carries TRBV7-2 and TRBJ2-7, with D maybe TRBD2 (6 bases). V lost 2 bases, J lost 1 base, and 9 bases lay in between. CDR3 length equals 14 residues. The germline V gene has CDR1 SGHTA and CDR2 FQGNSA. CDR3 residues: CASSLPGTSYEQYF. CDR3 nucleotide sequence: TGTGCCAGCAGCTTACCAGGGACTTCCTACGAGCAGTACTTC.

The chain is built from TRBV11-3 and TRBJ2-7; no firm D call. CDR1 and CDR2 (germline): SGHNT, YENEEA. With 0 bases removed from V and 7 bases from J, the gap between germline ends came to 13 bases. The CDR3 has 14 amino acids. The CDR3 bases are TGTGCCAGCAGCTTAGATCCCGTACCGAGGGAGCAGTACTTC. This translates into CASSLDPVPREQYF.

The CDR3 DNA follows: TGTGCCAGCACCTATCGCATAGATAATTCACCCCTCCACTTT. Its protein product is CASTYRIDNSPLHF. The chain carries TRBV6-5 and TRBJ1-6; D gene uncertain. CDR1 is MNHEY, CDR2 SVGAGI, per germline. This CDR3 contains 14 residues. V lost 7 bases and J lost 5, with 12 bases in between.

This chain joins TRBV9 and TRBJ2-4; D possibly corresponds to TRBD2 (5 bases). Germline V gene sequence: CDR1 SGDLS, CDR2 YYNGEE. Trimming took 0 bases from V and 1 from J, leaving 14 bases between them. CDR3 length: 17 residues. CDR3 nucleotides: TGTGCCAGCAGCGTAGCTCCCCCCGGGGTTGCCAAAAACATTCAGTACTTC. Encoded protein: CASSVAPPGVAKNIQYF.

The chain joins TRBV5-1 to TRBJ1-1; no definite D call. Trimming cost V 3 bases and J 2 bases, with 8 bases left between them. CDR3 length: 13 residues. Germline CDR1 SGHRS, CDR2 YFSETQ. As DNA, the CDR3 is TGCGCCAGCAGCTCCTCTATAAACACTGAAGCTTTCTTT. It codes for CASSSSINTEAFF.

This clone was detected once. The rearrangement joins TRBV7-3 to TRBJ2-3; 7 bases line up with TRBD1. There are 15 residues in the CDR3. After removal of 5 bases from V and 3 bases from J, the junction contained 8 bases not matched to a gene. Germline V gene lookup returns CDR1 SGHTA and CDR2 FQGTGA. CDR3 region: CASSQKRGQTDTQYF. DNA for the CDR3: TGTGCCAGCAGCCAGAAAAGGGGGCAGACAGATACGCAGTATTTT.

This clone was detected only a few times. The genes are TRBV5-8 and TRBJ2-2; tentatively, D is TRBD1 (5 bases). The germline V gene encodes CDR1 SGHTS and CDR2 YDEGEE. This CDR3 contains 16 residues. Trimming took 7 bases from V and 2 from J, leaving 18 bases between them. The CDR3: CASASIQVINTGELFF. For the CDR3, the DNA is TGTGCCAGCGCGAGCATACAGGTCATCAACACCGGGGAGCTGTTTTTT.

V and J are TRBV6-1 and TRBJ2-3, with D perhaps TRBD1 (6 bases). The CDR3 contains 16 residues. Germline values: CDR1 MNHNS, CDR2 SASEGT. V shed 4 bases and J shed 5 bases, with 19 bases lying between them. The CDR3: CASSVTHRDGRDTQYF. The CDR3 coding sequence is TGTGCCAGCAGTGTAACACACAGGGATGGGAGAGATACGCAGTATTTT.

The V and J genes are TRBV5-8 and TRBJ2-5; 8 nucleotides agree with TRBD2. CDR3 length equals 17 residues. Germline V gene data show CDR1 as SGHTS and CDR2 as YDEGEE. V dropped 0 bases and J dropped 1; count of bases not matched to a gene: 8. Here the CDR3 DNA reads TGTGCCAGCAGCTTGGGAACGAGCGGGGGTTTCCAAGAGACCCAGTACTTC. Translating gives CASSLGTSGGFQETQYF.

The chain is built from TRBV2 and TRBJ1-5; D is unresolved. Trimming cost V 5 bases and J 0 bases, with 11 bases left between them. Germline lookup yields CDR1 SNHLY and CDR2 FYNNEI. The CDR3 has 15 amino acids. The CDR3 DNA reads as TGTGCCAGCAGTTCCGACGGGGTTAGCAATCAGCCCCAGCATTTT. Translated: CASSSDGVSNQPQHF.

The chain couples TRBV2 to TRBJ2-5; 11 positions match TRBD2. With V trimmed by 6 bases and J by 2 bases, 8 bases remained unmatched. Germline V gives CDR1 SNHLY, CDR2 FYNNEI. CDR3 length: 16 residues. CDR3 residues: CASSQNSGGGQETQYF. CDR3 in DNA: TGTGCCAGCAGCCAAAATAGCGGGGGGGGACAAGAGACCCAGTACTTC.

The V and J genes are TRBV12-5 and TRBJ1-2, with TRBD1 matching over 7 bases. Unmatched junction bases numbered 9, after V lost 6 bases and J lost 8 bases. The CDR3 is made up of 13 amino acids. Germline CDR1 LGHNT, CDR2 FRNRAP. The CDR3 sequence is CASGTDRAKGYTF. The CDR3 DNA is TGTGCTAGTGGAACCGACAGGGCTAAAGGCTACACCTTC.

The chain combines TRBV4-2 with TRBJ2-1, with 7 bases that match TRBD2. The CDR3 spans 17 residues. Germline V gene lookup returns CDR1 LGHNA and CDR2 YNFKEQ. The J segment lost 6 bases and the V segment lost 2 bases, leaving 13 bases of the junction unmatched. The CDR3 region has the DNA TGTGCCAGCAGCCAAAACGGAGTGGGAGGGCCTCGCAATGAGCAGTTCTTC. It yields the protein CASSQNGVGGPRNEQFF.

This chain links TRBV2 with TRBJ2-1; tentative D call: TRBD1 (6 bases). Germline V lookup: CDR1 SNHLY, CDR2 FYNNEI. The CDR3 consists of 11 residues. V lost 7 bases to trimming and J lost 8 bases, with 9 bases between them. CDR3 coding DNA: TGTGCCAGCAACAGGGTCCATGAGCAGTTCTTC. It specifies CASNRVHEQFF. The variable domain in full, completed from reference TRBV2 and TRBJ2-1, reads EPEVTQTPSHQVTQMGQEVILRCVPISNHLYFYWYRQILGQKVEFLVSFYNNEISEKSEIFDDQFSVERPDGSNFTLKIRSTKLEDSAMYFCASNRVHEQFFGPGTRLTVL.

Comments on this clone: The same CDR3 arises from other DNA sequences in this sample as well. The rearrangement links TRBV19 to TRBJ2-2; D is perhaps TRBD2 (6 bases). The germline V gene has CDR1 LNHDA and CDR2 SQIVND (reference sequence). The CDR3 runs to 13 residues. V was clipped by 2 bases and J by 5 bases, with 6 bases between them. CDR3: CASSIRGTGELFF. As DNA, the CDR3 is TGTGCCAGTAGTATACGGGGGACCGGGGAGCTGTTTTTT.

V gene TRBV4-3 combines with J gene TRBJ2-7; 9 bases align to TRBD1. CDR1 and CDR2 from the germline V gene are LGHNA and YSLEER. The CDR3 totals 15 residues. The trim removed 0 bases at V and 4 bases at J, leaving 4 bases unmatched. CDR3 nucleotide sequence: TGCGCCAGCAGCCAAGATTGGGACAGGGTGTACGAGCAGTACTTC. Translation gives CASSQDWDRVYEQYF.

The chain carries TRBV4-1 and TRBJ2-1, with D perhaps TRBD2 (5 bases). Germline CDR1 is MGHRA and CDR2 is YSYEKL. Trimming cost V 4 bases and J 0 bases, with 10 bases left between them. This CDR3 contains 15 residues. The DNA for the CDR3 is TGCGCCAGCAGCCTCGGACTTTACTCCTACAATGAGCAGTTCTTC. Its translation: CASSLGLYSYNEQFF.

This chain connects TRBV7-9 to TRBJ2-1; 8 bases line up with TRBD2. V lost 6 bases, J lost 0 bases, and 4 bases stayed unmatched. CDR3 length: 15 residues. CDR1 and CDR2 from the germline V gene are SEHNR and FQNEAQ (reference sequence). CDR3 amino acids: CASSGAGGSYNEQFF. The CDR3 DNA is TGTGCCAGCAGTGGGGCGGGGGGCTCCTACAATGAGCAGTTCTTC.

This clone was detected a few times. The CDR3, as DNA: TGTGCTAGTGGTTTGGGTTCGGGGGGGTACCAAGAGACCCAGTACTTC. Protein sequence: CASGLGSGGYQETQYF. V and J are TRBV12-5 and TRBJ2-5, with 8 positions matching TRBD2. Losses at the gene ends were 1 base for V and 0 bases for J; bases not matched to a gene: 4. CDR1 and CDR2 from the germline V gene are LGHNT and FRNRAP. This CDR3 region has 16 residues.

The chain carries TRBV11-2 and TRBJ2-1, with 8 positions matching TRBD2. V lost 2 bases to trimming and J lost 6 bases; unmatched junction nucleotides: 6. The CDR3 totals 15 residues. Germline-derived CDR1 and CDR2 are SGHAT and FQNNGV. CDR3 nucleotide sequence: TGTGCCAGCAGCTTAACGGGACTAGGGGCCAATGAGCAGTTCTTC. Residues: CASSLTGLGANEQFF.

The chain joins TRBV7-3 to TRBJ2-3, with a tentative D call TRBD1 (5 bases). Between the trimmed V and J ends, which lost 2 bases and 1 base, there was a span of 16 bases. Germline values: CDR1 SGHTA, CDR2 FQGTGA. The CDR3 extends over 17 amino acids. CDR3 sequence (DNA): TGTGCCAGCAGCTTACCCGACCAGGGAAGAGGCACAGATACGCAGTATTTT. Protein product: CASSLPDQGRGTDTQYF.

This clone was seen only a few times. The sample holds other DNA sequences that translate to the same CDR3. This rearrangement joins TRBV5-1 to TRBJ1-1; no reliable D call. Germline V gene sequence: CDR1 SGHRS, CDR2 YFSETQ. Trimming took off 1 base at V and 4 bases at J, with 8 bases between the two ends. The CDR3 consists of 13 residues. The CDR3 region is CASSLTPSTEAFF. The CDR3 coding sequence is TGCGCCAGCAGCTTGACGCCTAGCACTGAAGCTTTCTTT.

The V call is TRBV28, the J call TRBJ1-4; D gene ambiguous. The CDR3 sequence is 13 residues long. The V end was cut by 5 bases, the J end by 8 bases, with 12 bases between. Per the germline V gene, CDR1 is MDHEN and CDR2 is SYDVKM. The CDR3 spells CASSARPIEKLFF. In DNA form, the CDR3 reads TGTGCCAGCAGTGCGCGGCCAATCGAAAAACTGTTTTTT.